The source of this T cell receptor (beta chain) is a study of T cells in Graves' hyperthyroidism and ophthalmopathy. TCR beta CDR3 regions were amplified from RNA transcripts. The TCR CDR3 first-round RT-PCR relied on the HTBI primer set. TCRdb recomputed calls from the multiplex PCR reads with MiXCR, one row per CDR3 protein. Seen here are hundreds of thousands of distinct CDR3 sequences, 14% to 15% observed once, and the top ten hold approximately 13%. The sample holds a few counts of this clonotype. Under 3 months was the duration of disease in ophthalmopathy patients, who also had a Clinical Activity Score of at least 3 and a NOSPECS grade of at least 4. For the diagnoses, clinical symptoms, serum thyroxine and TRAb, thyroid ultrasound and orbital computed tomography were used. The origin of this receptor is a young man with Graves' ophthalmopathy. Material: blood.

CDR3 coding DNA: TGTGCCAGCAGCGGGGAGGGTAGCACAGATACGCAGTATTTT. Its translation is CASSGEGSTDTQYF. This rearrangement joins TRBV5-4 to TRBJ2-3; 7 bases agree with TRBD2. The V segment lost 4 bases and the J segment 0 bases; nucleotides outside the gene matches: 2. The CDR3 sequence is 14 residues long. Per germline, CDR1 SGHNT and CDR2 YYREEE (reference sequence).